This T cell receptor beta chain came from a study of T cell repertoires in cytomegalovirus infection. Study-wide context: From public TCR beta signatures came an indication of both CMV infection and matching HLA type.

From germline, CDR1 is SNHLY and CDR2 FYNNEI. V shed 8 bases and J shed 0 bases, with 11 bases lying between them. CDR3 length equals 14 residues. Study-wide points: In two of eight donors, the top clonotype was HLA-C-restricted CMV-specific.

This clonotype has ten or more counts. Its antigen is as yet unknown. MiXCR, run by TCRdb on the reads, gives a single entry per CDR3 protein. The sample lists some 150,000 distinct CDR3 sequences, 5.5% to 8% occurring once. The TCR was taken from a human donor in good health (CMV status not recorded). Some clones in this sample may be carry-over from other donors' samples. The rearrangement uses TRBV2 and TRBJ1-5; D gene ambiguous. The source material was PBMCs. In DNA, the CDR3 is TGTGCCAGCGGGGTGGGATATAGCAATCAGCCCCAGCATTTT. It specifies CASGVGYSNQPQHF.